This is a list of T cell receptor beta chains from one sample in a study of T cells in Graves' hyperthyroidism and ophthalmopathy. TCRdb used MiXCR to reprocess the multiplex PCR reads, holding one entry per CDR3 protein. The profile covers around 660,000 distinct CDR3 sequences, with 45% appearing a single time and about 7% taken by the ten largest. The material sequenced was peripheral blood or thyroid tissue (not recorded which). Receptor source: an adult man with Graves' disease, either hyperthyroidism or ophthalmopathy (not recorded which). CDR3s include the opening cysteine and the closing phenylalanine or tryptophan. Fields, in order: J gene, V gene, clone size, D gene, CDR3 protein, CDR3 DNA. D genes are given only for firm matches. For some rows the clone size is stated as once, few or many, or as a class when expanded; others skip it.

TRBJ2-2 TRBV19 few NA CASTTQGSNTGELFF TGTGCCAGTACCACCCAGGGATCGAACACCGGGGAGCTGTTTTTT
TRBJ1-2 TRBV24-1 many TRBD1 CATSDTRQGTGYGYTF TGTGCCACCAGTGATACCCGACAGGGAACTGGGTATGGCTACACCTTC
TRBJ1-2 TRBV29-1 NA NA CSLDGAYGYTF TGCAGCTTAGACGGGGCCTATGGCTACACCTTC
TRBJ2-7 TRBV20-1 few TRBD2 CSASRLAATYEQYF TGCAGTGCTAGTCGGCTAGCGGCAACCTACGAGCAGTACTTC
TRBJ2-5 TRBV19 few TRBD1 CASSVLPGQGKETQYF TGTGCCAGTAGTGTCCTACCGGGACAGGGAAAAGAGACCCAGTACTTC
TRBJ2-5 TRBV7-9 many NA CASSLDRVPGGTQYF TGTGCCAGCAGCCTTGACAGGGTACCGGGAGGGACCCAGTACTTC
TRBJ1-2 TRBV10-3 many NA CAISESPGHDYGYTF TGTGCCATCAGTGAGTCGCCGGGACACGACTATGGCTACACCTTC
TRBJ2-7 TRBV20-1 few TRBD1 CSARIVGTGWSEQYF TGCAGTGCTAGAATCGTGGGGACAGGGTGGAGTGAGCAGTACTTC
TRBJ1-2 TRBV7-2 many TRBD1 CASSKRQGASAYYGYTF TGTGCCAGCAGCAAGAGACAGGGCGCGTCGGCTTACTATGGCTACACCTTC
TRBJ2-7 TRBV20-1 few NA CSAALGGGRVYEQYF TGCAGTGCTGCCCTAGGAGGGGGAAGGGTCTACGAGCAGTACTTC
TRBJ2-7 TRBV9 many NA CASSTGYEQYF TGTGCCAGCAGCACAGGCTACGAGCAGTACTTC